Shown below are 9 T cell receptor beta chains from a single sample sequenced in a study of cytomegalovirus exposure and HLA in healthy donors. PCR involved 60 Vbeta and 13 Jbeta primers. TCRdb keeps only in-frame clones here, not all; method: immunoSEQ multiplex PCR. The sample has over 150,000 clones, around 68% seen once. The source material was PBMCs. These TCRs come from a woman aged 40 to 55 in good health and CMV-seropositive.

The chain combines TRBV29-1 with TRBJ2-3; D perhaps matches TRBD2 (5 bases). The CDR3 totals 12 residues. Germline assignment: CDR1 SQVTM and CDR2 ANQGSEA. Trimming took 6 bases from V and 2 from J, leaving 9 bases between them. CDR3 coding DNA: TGCAGCGTCGCACTAGACACAGATACGCAGTATTTT. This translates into CSVALDTDTQYF.

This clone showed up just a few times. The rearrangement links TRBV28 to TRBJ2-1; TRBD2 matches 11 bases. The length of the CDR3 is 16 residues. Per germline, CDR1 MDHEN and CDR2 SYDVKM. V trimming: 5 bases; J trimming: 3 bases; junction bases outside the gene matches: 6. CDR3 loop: CASSSTSGSVYNEQFF. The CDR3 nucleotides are TGTGCCAGCAGTAGCACTAGCGGGAGTGTCTACAATGAGCAGTTCTTC.

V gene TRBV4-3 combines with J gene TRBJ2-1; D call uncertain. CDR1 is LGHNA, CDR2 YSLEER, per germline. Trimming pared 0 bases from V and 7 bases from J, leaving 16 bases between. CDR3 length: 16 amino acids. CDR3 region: CASSQDWSDLRNEQFF. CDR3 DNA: TGCGCCAGCAGCCAAGATTGGTCCGATCTGAGGAATGAGCAGTTCTTC.

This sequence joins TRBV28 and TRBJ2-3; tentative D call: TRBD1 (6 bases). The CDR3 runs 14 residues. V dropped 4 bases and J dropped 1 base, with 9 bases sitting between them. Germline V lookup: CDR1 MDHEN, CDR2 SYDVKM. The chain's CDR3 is CASSSGQRTDTQYF. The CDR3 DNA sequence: TGTGCCAGCAGTTCAGGACAGCGCACAGATACGCAGTATTTT. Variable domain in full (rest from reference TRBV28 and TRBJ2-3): DVKVTQSSRYLVKRTGEKVFLECVQDMDHENMFWYRQDPGLGLRLIYFSYDVKMKEKGDIPEGYSVSREKKERFSLILESASTNQTSMYLCASSSGQRTDTQYFGPGTRLTVL.

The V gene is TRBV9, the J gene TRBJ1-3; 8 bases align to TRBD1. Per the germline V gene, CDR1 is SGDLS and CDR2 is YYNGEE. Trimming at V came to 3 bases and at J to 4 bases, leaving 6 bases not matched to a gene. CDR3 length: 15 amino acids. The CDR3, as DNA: TGTGCCAGCAGCGAAAGGACAGGGAACGGAAACACCATATATTTT. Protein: CASSERTGNGNTIYF.

CDR3 region: CASSLVAGDYNEQFF. CDR3 bases: TGTGCCAGCAGCTTAGTAGCGGGAGACTACAATGAGCAGTTCTTC. This chain links TRBV7-8 with TRBJ2-1, with TRBD2 matching 9 bases. Germline V gene data show CDR1 as SGHVS and CDR2 as FQNEAQ. J lost 3 bases, V lost 1 base, and 1 base had no gene match. The CDR3 length is 15 residues.

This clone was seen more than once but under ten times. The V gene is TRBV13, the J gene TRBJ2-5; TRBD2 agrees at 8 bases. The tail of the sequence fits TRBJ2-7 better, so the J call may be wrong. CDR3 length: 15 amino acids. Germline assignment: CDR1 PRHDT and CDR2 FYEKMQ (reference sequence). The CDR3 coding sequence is TGTGCCAGCAGCTTGCGGGGGGCCGCAGCCTTCGAGCAGTACTTC. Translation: CASSLRGAAAFEQYF.

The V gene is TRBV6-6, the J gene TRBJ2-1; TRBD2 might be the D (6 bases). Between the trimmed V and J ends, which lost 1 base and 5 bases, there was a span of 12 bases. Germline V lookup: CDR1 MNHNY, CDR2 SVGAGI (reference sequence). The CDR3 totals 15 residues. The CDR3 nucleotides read TGTGCCAGCAGTTACTTCGGTAGCGGCAACAATGAGCAGTTCTTC. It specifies CASSYFGSGNNEQFF.

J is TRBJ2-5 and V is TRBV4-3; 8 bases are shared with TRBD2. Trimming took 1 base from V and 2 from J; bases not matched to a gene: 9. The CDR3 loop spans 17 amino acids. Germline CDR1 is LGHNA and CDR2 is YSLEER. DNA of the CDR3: TGCGCCAGCAGCCAAGTTTCGAGCGGGGGATTACAAGAGACCCAGTACTTC. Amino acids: CASSQVSSGGLQETQYF.